This is a list of T cell receptor beta chains from one sample in a study of blood T cell repertoires in COVID-19. The table came from immunoSEQ multiplex PCR; TCRdb's copy has only in-frame clones and leaves some out. The table records 150,000 to 200,000 clones, approximately 84% of them present only once. The sample taken for sequencing was peripheral blood. All receptors derive from a man younger than 35 with active or convalescent COVID-19. CDR3s include the opening cysteine and the closing phenylalanine or tryptophan. D genes are given only for firm matches. Size tells how often a clone was seen (once, few, many) or the class of an expanded clone, and some rows leave it out.

J,size,D,V,CDR3,DNA
TRBJ2-7,once,.,TRBV24-1,CATSGGATYEQYF,TGTGCCACCAGTGGCGGGGCGACCTACGAGCAGTACTTC
TRBJ1-6,.,.,TRBV18,CASSPGQRDSPLHF,TGTGCCAGCTCACCGGGACAAAGGGATTCACCCCTCCACTTT
TRBJ2-1,.,TRBD1,TRBV28,CASSSKGQRYYNEQFF,TGTGCCAGCAGTTCCAAGGGACAGCGGTATTACAATGAGCAGTTCTTC
TRBJ2-7,.,TRBD1,TRBV28,CASSRPDRGNDEQYF,TGTGCCAGCAGTCGCCCGGACAGGGGAAATGACGAGCAGTACTTC
TRBJ1-3,.,.,TRBV2,CASSEWGVGNTIYF,TGTGCCAGCAGTGAATGGGGGGTCGGAAACACCATATATTTT
TRBJ2-7,.,.,TRBV27,CASSLQNGYEQYF,TGTGCCAGCAGTTTACAGAATGGCTACGAGCAGTACTTC
TRBJ1-1,few,.,TRBV11-2,CASSLRGGNTEAFF,TGTGCCAGCAGCTTGCGGGGTGGGAACACTGAAGCTTTCTTT
TRBJ1-2,few,TRBD1,TRBV25-1,CASSDLKGQNYGYTF,TGTGCCAGCAGTGACTTAAAGGGACAGAACTATGGCTACACCTTC
TRBJ1-2,.,.,TRBV2,CASRAQGSANYGYTF,TGTGCCAGCAGGGCCCAGGGTTCAGCTAACTATGGCTACACCTTC
TRBJ2-7,.,.,TRBV15,CATSRAVLPYEQYF,TGTGCCACCAGCAGAGCGGTCCTTCCTTACGAGCAGTACTTC
TRBJ1-3,.,.,TRBV19,CASSIDVLGQNTIYF,TGTGCCAGTAGTATAGATGTTCTCGGACAAAACACCATATATTTT
TRBJ2-5,once,TRBD1,TRBV6-2/TRBV6-3,CASSYLPGQGAETQYF,TGTGCCAGCAGTTACCTTCCGGGACAGGGGGCAGAGACCCAGTACTTC
TRBJ2-5,once,.,TRBV21-1,CASSKARGIETQYF,TGTGCCAGCAGCAAGGCGAGGGGGATAGAGACCCAGTACTTC
TRBJ1-1,.,.,TRBV27,CASSFLSPPNTEAFF,TGTGCCAGCAGTTTCCTATCCCCGCCGAACACTGAAGCTTTCTTT
TRBJ2-1,.,.,TRBV2,CASRGGGPSSYNEQFF,TGTGCCAGCAGGGGGGGTGGGCCGAGCTCCTACAATGAGCAGTTCTTC
TRBJ1-5,.,.,TRBV19,CASSTTVGNQPQHF,TGTGCCAGTAGTACGACAGTGGGCAATCAGCCCCAGCATTTT
TRBJ2-3,.,TRBD2,TRBV28,CASSLSTSGSDTQYF,TGTGCCAGCAGTTTAAGTACTAGCGGGAGCGATACGCAGTATTTT
TRBJ1-6,.,.,TRBV5-6,CATQRLGAASPLHF,TGTGCCACGCAGCGATTAGGGGCCGCATCACCCCTCCACTTT
TRBJ2-7,.,TRBD2,TRBV11-3,CASSTRTSGGAYEQYF,TGTGCCAGCAGCACTCGTACTAGCGGGGGAGCCTACGAGCAGTACTTC
TRBJ2-7,.,TRBD2,TRBV28,CASISGRDITYEQYF,TGTGCCAGCATAAGCGGGAGGGACATAACCTACGAGCAGTACTTC
TRBJ2-7,once,.,TRBV7-2,CASSLRGGIPNEQYF,TGTGCCAGCAGCTTACGGGGCGGGATCCCCAACGAGCAGTACTTC
TRBJ2-7,.,TRBD2,TRBV28,CASSTTGAQAGGPYEQYF,TGTGCCAGCAGCACGACAGGGGCCCAAGCGGGAGGGCCCTACGAGCAGTACTTC
TRBJ1-2,.,.,TRBV6-5,CASSLNQGSYTF,TGTGCCAGCAGTTTAAATCAGGGAAGCTACACCTTC
TRBJ1-4,.,TRBD1,TRBV7-9,CASSSSRGQREKLFF,TGTGCCAGCAGCTCTTCCAGGGGGCAGAGGGAAAAACTGTTTTTT
TRBJ1-1,.,TRBD1,TRBV5-3,CARSLKDWTGGYTEAFF,TGTGCCAGAAGCTTGAAGGATTGGACAGGGGGTTACACTGAAGCTTTCTTT
TRBJ1-1,.,TRBD1,TRBV7-9,CASSLTPGQTNTEAFF,TGTGCCAGCAGCTTAACCCCGGGACAGACGAACACTGAAGCTTTCTTT
TRBJ1-4,.,TRBD1,TRBV15,CATSRVTGATNEKLFF,TGTGCCACCAGCAGAGTGACAGGGGCAACTAATGAAAAACTGTTTTTT